Below, 20 T cell receptor beta chains from the same sample are listed, as sequenced in a study of shared clonotypes between healthy human individuals. The method was immunoSEQ multiplex PCR; TCRdb's version includes in-frame clones alone and lacks a portion of them. The sample gives 450,000 to 700,000 clones, about 95% of which show up once; 0.11% is in the top ten. CD8 cells regarded as naive lacked CD45RO, were positively chosen for CCR7, and omitted terminally differentiated effector memory CD45RA+ cells. Sequenced material: naive CD8+ T cells sorted from blood. All receptors come from a young woman in good health.

The gene calls are TRBV7-9 and TRBJ2-6, with D possibly being TRBD2 (6 bases). Germline loops: CDR1 SEHNR, CDR2 FQNEAQ (reference sequence). The V gene lost 3 bases and the J gene lost 2 bases, with 17 bases spanning the gap. The CDR3 length is 18 residues. The CDR3 sequence is CASSFSGGSTTGANVLTF. The CDR3, as DNA: TGTGCCAGCAGCTTCTCCGGGGGTTCCACCACTGGGGCCAACGTCCTGACTTTC.

This clone was counted only a few times. The V gene is TRBV23-1, the J gene TRBJ2-7; a possible D gene is TRBD1 (6 bases). TRBV23-1 is identified as an open reading frame with a role that is uncertain. This CDR3 is 12 amino acids long. Trimming removed 10 bases at V and 2 bases at J, with 12 bases between. The CDR3 protein is CANRDTAYEQYF. The CDR3 bases are TGCGCCAACCGGGACACCGCCTACGAGCAGTACTTC.

V is TRBV9 and J is TRBJ2-7, with D possibly matching TRBD2 (5 bases). The CDR3 runs to 15 residues. Germline values: CDR1 SGDLS, CDR2 YYNGEE. V shed 0 bases and J shed 5 bases, with 15 bases lying between them. The CDR3 is CASSVAGYDVNEQYF. The CDR3, as DNA: TGTGCCAGCAGCGTAGCGGGGTACGACGTAAACGAGCAGTACTTC.

The chain has TRBV7-2 and TRBJ2-1, with 13 bases fitting TRBD2. The junction had 5 bases not matched to a gene; V was cut back by 3 bases and J by 0 bases. Germline values: CDR1 SGHTA, CDR2 FQGNSA. CDR3 size: 18 residues. The CDR3 sequence: CASSFQGLAGPSYNEQFF. The CDR3 region has the DNA TGTGCCAGCAGCTTCCAGGGACTAGCGGGGCCCTCCTACAATGAGCAGTTCTTC.

Worth noting for this clone: An end of the junction does not agree with germline; a read error may underlie this. The gene calls are TRBV2 and TRBJ1-1, with D unresolved. This CDR3 region has 8 residues. CDR1 and CDR2 (germline): SNHLY, FYNNEI. The CDR3 DNA reads TGTGCCAGCAGTGAAACTACCTTT. Amino acids: CASSETTF.

The chain couples TRBV29-1 to TRBJ1-3; tentative D call: TRBD1 (6 bases). Germline CDR1 is SQVTM and CDR2 is ANQGSEA. The germline V and J ends were trimmed by 3 bases and 3 bases, with 15 bases remaining between them. The CDR3 covers 15 residues. The CDR3 sequence is CSVEDAGTSGNTIYF. In DNA form, the CDR3 reads TGCAGCGTTGAGGATGCCGGGACAAGTGGAAACACCATATATTTT.

The chain uses TRBV6-5 and TRBJ1-1; no reliable D call. CDR3 length: 11 residues. CDR1 and CDR2 from the germline V gene are MNHEY and SVGAGI. Deletions cut 6 bases from V and 0 bases from J, with 2 bases between. The CDR3 here is CASRMNTEAFF. CDR3 in DNA: TGTGCCAGCAGGATGAACACTGAAGCTTTCTTT.

The chain links TRBV6-6 to TRBJ1-2; no firm D call. V lost 3 bases, J lost 5 bases, and 16 bases lay in between. Germline assignment: CDR1 MNHNY and CDR2 SVGAGI (reference sequence). The CDR3 covers 15 residues. The CDR3 nucleotides are TGTGCCAGCAGTTATGGGCCTCAGGATGGATATGGCTACACCTTC. Translation gives CASSYGPQDGYGYTF.

The J gene is TRBJ2-7, the V gene TRBV4-2; no reliable D call. The CDR3 loop spans 14 amino acids. CDR1 is LGHNA and CDR2 is YNFKEQ in the germline V gene. The ends were cut back, 1 base at V and 1 base at J, with 8 bases in the middle. CDR3 DNA: TGTGCCAGCAGCCAAGGTAGCCGATCCTACGAGCAGTACTTC. Its translation: CASSQGSRSYEQYF.

The chain recombines TRBV4-2 with TRBJ2-7; D is undetermined. V lost 1 base to trimming and J lost 5 bases, with 15 bases between them. CDR1 and CDR2 (germline): LGHNA, YNFKEQ. This CDR3 region has 15 residues. CDR3 amino acids: CASSQAYPDPHEQYF. The CDR3 nucleotides read TGTGCCAGCAGCCAAGCATATCCCGACCCCCACGAGCAGTACTTC.

The chain has TRBV9 and TRBJ2-5, with no clear D. This CDR3 has 14 amino acids. Deletions cut 4 bases from V and 0 bases from J, with 10 bases between. The germline CDR1 and CDR2 sequences are SGDLS and YYNGEE. Here the CDR3 reads CASSFDGDQETQYF. The DNA for the CDR3 is TGTGCCAGCAGCTTCGACGGTGACCAAGAGACCCAGTACTTC.

The chain employs TRBV7-9 and TRBJ2-5, with 8 bases aligning to TRBD1. Trimming removed 3 bases from V and 5 bases from J; junction bases left unmatched: 5. The germline V gene has CDR1 SEHNR and CDR2 FQNEAQ (reference sequence). The length of the CDR3 is 14 residues. CDR3 bases: TGTGCCAGCAGCTTCCAGGGGGCGTGGGAGACCCAGTACTTC. Amino acid sequence: CASSFQGAWETQYF.

This rearrangement joins TRBV28 to TRBJ2-7, with D unresolved. V shed 3 bases and J shed 6 bases, with 9 bases lying between them. CDR1 and CDR2 (germline): MDHEN, SYDVKM. The CDR3 length is 12 residues. The chain's CDR3 is CASSFSSSEQYF. In DNA, the CDR3 is TGTGCCAGCAGTTTCTCTTCTAGCGAGCAGTACTTC.

The rearrangement links TRBV27 to TRBJ2-1; the D gene is possibly TRBD2 (6 bases). Germline-derived CDR1 and CDR2 are MNHEY and SMNVEV (reference sequence). The CDR3 is 14 residues long. The V and J ends lost 4 bases and 4 bases respectively, with 11 bases between them. The CDR3 coding sequence is TGTGCCAGCAGTTATAGCGGACCTTACAATGAGCAGTTCTTC. Protein product: CASSYSGPYNEQFF.

In this sample, this clone turned up once. This rearrangement joins TRBV2 to TRBJ1-1, with D uncertain. CDR1 is SNHLY, CDR2 FYNNEI, per germline. The V end was cut by 8 bases, the J end by 0 bases, with 13 bases between. The CDR3 is 14 residues long. The CDR3: CASCQPQMNTEAFF. The CDR3 nucleotides read TGTGCCAGCTGTCAGCCACAGATGAACACTGAAGCTTTCTTT.

The chain employs TRBV18 and TRBJ2-1; 7 nucleotides match TRBD2. V was clipped by 0 bases and J by 6 bases; unmatched bases: 2. Germline V gene data show CDR1 as KGHSH and CDR2 as LQKENI. The CDR3 has 14 amino acids. The CDR3 nucleotides are TGTGCCAGCTCACCACCAAGGGAGGGCAATGAGCAGTTCTTC. Translated, it gives CASSPPREGNEQFF.

The chain links TRBV5-1 to TRBJ2-7; TRBD1 might be the D (6 bases). The V end lost 1 base, the J end lost 5 bases, and 22 bases lay between the germline ends. The CDR3 is made up of 17 amino acids. Per germline, CDR1 SGHRS and CDR2 YFSETQ. The CDR3 sequence is CASSLNRDAFGSHEQYF. CDR3 coding DNA: TGCGCCAGCAGCTTGAACAGGGACGCCTTCGGGTCCCACGAGCAGTACTTC.

The CDR3, as DNA: TGTGCCAGCAGTCCTTCTGACAACTACGAGCAGTACTTC. Its translation is CASSPSDNYEQYF. The chain links TRBV5-4 to TRBJ2-7; no clear D gene. V shed 5 bases and J shed 3 bases, with 12 bases lying between them. Germline V gives CDR1 SGHNT, CDR2 YYREEE (reference sequence). The CDR3 extends over 13 amino acids.

V gene TRBV29-1 combines with J gene TRBJ2-1; unclear D gene. Trimming left V 6 bases short and J 0 bases short, with 18 bases between. Germline-derived CDR1 and CDR2 are SQVTM and ANQGSEA. This CDR3 has 16 residues. CDR3 loop: CSVELDHPSSYNEQFF. The CDR3 DNA follows: TGCAGCGTCGAGTTGGACCACCCAAGCTCCTACAATGAGCAGTTCTTC.

The gene calls are TRBV30 and TRBJ2-5; the match to TRBD1 covers 7 bases. This CDR3 is 15 amino acids long. Germline assignment: CDR1 GTSNPN and CDR2 SVGIG (reference sequence). V dropped 4 bases and J dropped 4; count of bases not matched to a gene: 12. The CDR3 bases are TGTGCCTGGACCCCACGGGGCACAGGGGCAGAGACCCAGTACTTC. Its protein product is CAWTPRGTGAETQYF.